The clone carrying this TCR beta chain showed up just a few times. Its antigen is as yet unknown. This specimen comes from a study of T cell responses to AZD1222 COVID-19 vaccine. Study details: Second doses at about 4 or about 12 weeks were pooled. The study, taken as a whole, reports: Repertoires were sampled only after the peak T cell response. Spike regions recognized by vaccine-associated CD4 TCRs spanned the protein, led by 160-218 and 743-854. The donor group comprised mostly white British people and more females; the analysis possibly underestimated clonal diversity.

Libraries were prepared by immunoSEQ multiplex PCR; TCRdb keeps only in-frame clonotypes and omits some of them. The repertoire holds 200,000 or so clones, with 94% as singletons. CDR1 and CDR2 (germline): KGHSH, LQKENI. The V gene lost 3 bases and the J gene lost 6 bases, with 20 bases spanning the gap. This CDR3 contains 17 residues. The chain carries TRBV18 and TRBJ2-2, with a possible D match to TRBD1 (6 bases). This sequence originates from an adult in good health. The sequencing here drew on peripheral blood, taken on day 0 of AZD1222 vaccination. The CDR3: CASSPDSIRSYAGELFF. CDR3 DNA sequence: TGTGCCAGCTCACCGGACAGTATTCGGTCCTACGCCGGGGAGCTGTTTTTT.